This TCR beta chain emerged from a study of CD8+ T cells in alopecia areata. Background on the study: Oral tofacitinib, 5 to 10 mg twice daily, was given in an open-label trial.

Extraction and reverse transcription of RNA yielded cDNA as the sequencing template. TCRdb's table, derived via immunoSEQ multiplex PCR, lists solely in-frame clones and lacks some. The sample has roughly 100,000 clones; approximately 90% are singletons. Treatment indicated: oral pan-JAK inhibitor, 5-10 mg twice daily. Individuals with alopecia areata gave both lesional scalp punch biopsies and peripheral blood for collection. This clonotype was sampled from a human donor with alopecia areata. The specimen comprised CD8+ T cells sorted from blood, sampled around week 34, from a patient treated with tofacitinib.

The CDR3 sequence is CASNLGQVSDQPQHF. The CDR3 DNA reads as TGTGCCAGTAACCTAGGACAGGTGTCCGATCAGCCCCAGCATTTT. The chain joins TRBV19 to TRBJ1-5; TRBD1 matches at 7 bases. CDR3 length: 15 residues. J lost 5 bases, V lost 7 bases, and 11 bases had no gene match. Germline assignment: CDR1 LNHDA and CDR2 SQIVND (reference sequence).